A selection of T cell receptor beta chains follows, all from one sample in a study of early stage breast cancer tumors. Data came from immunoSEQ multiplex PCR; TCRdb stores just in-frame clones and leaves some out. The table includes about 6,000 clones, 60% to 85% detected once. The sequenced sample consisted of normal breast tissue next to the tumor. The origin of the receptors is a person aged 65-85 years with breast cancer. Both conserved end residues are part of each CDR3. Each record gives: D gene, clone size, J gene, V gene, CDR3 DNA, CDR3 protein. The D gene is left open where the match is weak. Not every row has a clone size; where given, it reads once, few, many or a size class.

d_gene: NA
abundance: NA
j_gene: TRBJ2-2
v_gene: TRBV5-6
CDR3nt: TGTGCCAGCAGCTCCGGGAACACCGGGGAGCTGTTTTTT
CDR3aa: CASSSGNTGELFF

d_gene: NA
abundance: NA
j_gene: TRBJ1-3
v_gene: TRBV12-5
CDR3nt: TGTGCTAGGAAGGAACATATTAAGGACAGCAGCTCTGGAAACACCATATATTTT
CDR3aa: CARKEHIKDSSSGNTIYF

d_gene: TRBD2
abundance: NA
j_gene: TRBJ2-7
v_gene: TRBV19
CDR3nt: TGTGCCAGTAGTCGCGAAAGCGGGAGGGCCTACGAGCAGTACTTC
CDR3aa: CASSRESGRAYEQYF

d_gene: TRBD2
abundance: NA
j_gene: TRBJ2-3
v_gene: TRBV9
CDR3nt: TGTGCCAGCAGCCTCGCGGGAGCGTGGTATACAGATACGCAGTATTTT
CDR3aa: CASSLAGAWYTDTQYF

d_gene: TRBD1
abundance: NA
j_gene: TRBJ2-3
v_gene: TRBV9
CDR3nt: TGTGCCAGCAGCCTATCCGGGACAGGCACAGATACGCAGTATTTT
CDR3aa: CASSLSGTGTDTQYF

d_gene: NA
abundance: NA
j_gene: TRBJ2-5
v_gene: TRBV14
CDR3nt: TGTGCCAGCAGCCACGTAGACTCCCGGATCGGTGGGACCCAGTACTTC
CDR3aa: CASSHVDSRIGGTQYF

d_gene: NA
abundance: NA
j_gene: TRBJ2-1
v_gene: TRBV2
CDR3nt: TGTGCCAGCACCCCCGGACTATATGAGCAGTTCTTC
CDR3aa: CASTPGLYEQFF

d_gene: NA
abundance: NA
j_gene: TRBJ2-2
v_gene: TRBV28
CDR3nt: TGTGCCAGCAGTTTAGTTGTGGGCGCCACCGGGGAGCTGTTTTTT
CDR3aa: CASSLVVGATGELFF

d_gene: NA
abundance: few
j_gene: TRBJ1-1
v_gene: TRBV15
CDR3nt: TGTGCCACCAGGTTAGGGGGGGAGGCTTTCTTT
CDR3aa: CATRLGGEAFF

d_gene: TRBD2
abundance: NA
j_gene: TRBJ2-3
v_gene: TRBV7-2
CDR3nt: TGTGCCAGCAGCGAACTAGCGGTTAGCACAGATACGCAGTATTTT
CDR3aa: CASSELAVSTDTQYF

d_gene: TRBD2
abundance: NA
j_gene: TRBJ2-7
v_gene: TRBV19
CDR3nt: TGTGCCAGTAGTATCACTAGCGATATGTCCTACGAGCAGTACTTC
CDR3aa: CASSITSDMSYEQYF

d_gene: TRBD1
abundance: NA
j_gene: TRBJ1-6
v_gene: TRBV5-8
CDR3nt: TGTGCCAGCAGCGTGGGACAGGGGGATCCCCTCCACTTT
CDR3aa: CASSVGQGDPLHF

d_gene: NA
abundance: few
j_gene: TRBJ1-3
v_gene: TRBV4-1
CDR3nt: TGCGCCAGCAGCCCAGAAGCGGATCCCAGGAACACCATATATTTT
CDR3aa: CASSPEADPRNTIYF

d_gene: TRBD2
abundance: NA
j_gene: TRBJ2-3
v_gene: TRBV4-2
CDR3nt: TGTGCCAGCAGGCCTACTAGCGGGGGGCGTGTAGATACGCAGTATTTT
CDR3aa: CASRPTSGGRVDTQYF

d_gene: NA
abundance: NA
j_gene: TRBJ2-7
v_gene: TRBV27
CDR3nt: TGTGCCACCTCAGACTACTCCTACGAGCAGTACTTC
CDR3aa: CATSDYSYEQYF

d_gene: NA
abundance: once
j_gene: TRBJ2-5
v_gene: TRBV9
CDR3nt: TGTGCCAGCAGCGTAGGATCGGGGTCCGGTGAGACCCAGTACTTC
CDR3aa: CASSVGSGSGETQYF

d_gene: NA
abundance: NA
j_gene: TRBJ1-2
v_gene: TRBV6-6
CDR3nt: TGTGCCAGCAGGGGTGCACAGGGTACCTATGGCTACACCTTC
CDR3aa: CASRGAQGTYGYTF

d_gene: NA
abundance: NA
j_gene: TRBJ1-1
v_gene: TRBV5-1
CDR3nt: TGCGCCAGCTCCGAGGAGGGTATGGGGTACACTGAAGCTTTCTTT
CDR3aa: CASSEEGMGYTEAFF

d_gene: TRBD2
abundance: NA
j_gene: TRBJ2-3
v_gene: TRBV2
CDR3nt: TGTGCCAGCAGCAGGGACTACACAGATACGCAGTATTTT
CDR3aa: CASSRDYTDTQYF

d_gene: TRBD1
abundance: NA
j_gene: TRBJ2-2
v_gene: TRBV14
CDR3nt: TGTGCCAGCAGCCAATTTCCGGACAGGGACACCGGGGAGCTGTTTTTT
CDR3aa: CASSQFPDRDTGELFF

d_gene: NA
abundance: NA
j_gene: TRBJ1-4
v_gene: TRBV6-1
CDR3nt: TGTGCCAGCAGTGAAGCGAGCGGGACTAATGAAAAACTGTTTTTT
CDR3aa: CASSEASGTNEKLFF

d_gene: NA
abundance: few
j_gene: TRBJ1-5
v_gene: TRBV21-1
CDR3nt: TGTGCCAGCAGCAAAGGAGTTCCACAGCCCCAGCATTTT
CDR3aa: CASSKGVPQPQHF

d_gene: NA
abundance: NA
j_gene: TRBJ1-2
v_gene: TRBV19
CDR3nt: TGTGCCAGTAGAACGTGGGGTGGGAGATATGGCTACACCTTC
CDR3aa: CASRTWGGRYGYTF

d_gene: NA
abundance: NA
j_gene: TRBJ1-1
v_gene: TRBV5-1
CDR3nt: TGCGCCAGCAGCTCCCCGGTGGGGGAGGGCACTGAAGCTTTCTTT
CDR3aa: CASSSPVGEGTEAFF

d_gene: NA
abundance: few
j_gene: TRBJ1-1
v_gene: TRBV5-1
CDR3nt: TGCGCCAGCAGCTTCGGGGGCACTGAAGCTTTCTTT
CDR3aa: CASSFGGTEAFF

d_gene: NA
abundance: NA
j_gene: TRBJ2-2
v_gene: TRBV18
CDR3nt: TGTGCCAGCTCACCACCCTCCGGGGCGAACACCGGGGAGCTGTTTTTT
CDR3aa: CASSPPSGANTGELFF

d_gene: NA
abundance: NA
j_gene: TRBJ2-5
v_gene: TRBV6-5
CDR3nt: TGTGCCAGCAGTTACTCAGTGTCAGGGGCCAAAGAGACCCAGTACTTC
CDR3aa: CASSYSVSGAKETQYF

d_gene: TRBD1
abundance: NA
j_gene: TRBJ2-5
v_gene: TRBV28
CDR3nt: TGTGCCAGCAGTTCGTGGACAGGGCGAGGGGAGACCCAGTACTTC
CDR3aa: CASSSWTGRGETQYF

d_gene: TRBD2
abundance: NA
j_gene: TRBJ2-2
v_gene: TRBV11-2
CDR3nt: TGTGCCAGCAGAAGTTACAGCGGGACCAACACCGGGGAGCTGTTTTTT
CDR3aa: CASRSYSGTNTGELFF